This T cell receptor (beta chain) was profiled in a study of T-cell reconstitution after alpha-beta-depleted transplantation in children. Study-level findings and limits: Surviving thymic progenitors and recipient T cells were the source of high TCRbeta diversity at day 60 in some patients. In patients about two months after transplant, alpha-beta T cells reportedly arose from several hundred expanded graft clones.

This clonotype has only a few counts. Its cognate antigen is unknown. V lost 5 bases to trimming and J lost 5 bases; unmatched junction nucleotides: 5. The CDR3 covers 13 residues. CDR1 and CDR2 from the germline V gene are GTSNPN and SVGIG (reference sequence). The library targeted TCRbeta and was prepared with unique molecular identifiers. TCRdb reanalysed the PCR reads using MiXCR and keeps one entry per CDR3 protein. The repertoire holds around 450,000 distinct CDR3 sequences, 15% to 20% seen once, with 25% to 30% in the top ten. The V call is TRBV30, the J call TRBJ2-7, with 11 bases fitting TRBD1. The material sequenced was PBMCs, mostly from graft donor cells, taken 360 days after TCRalphabeta/CD19-depleted stem cell transplant. This receptor was obtained from a boy under three years old who had a stem cell transplant for Wiskott-Aldrich syndrome, so the T cells may come from the graft donor. The CDR3 spells CAWSDRGPDEQYF. The CDR3 nucleotides are TGTGCCTGGTCGGACAGGGGGCCCGACGAGCAGTACTTC.